The clone carrying this TCR beta chain was seen repeatedly, ten times or more. Its antigen is not identified. iRepertoire HTBI primers and Arm-PCR of CDR3 regions built TCR beta libraries. Each CDR3 protein is one row after TCRdb ran MiXCR on the multiplex PCR reads. This repertoire shows around 250,000 distinct CDR3 sequences, 15% to 20% found once; its top ten account for about 14%. These data originate in a study of regulatory T cells in long-lasting Graves disease. Time point described: newly diagnosed GD, antithyroid drugs for less than 3 months. From RNA extracted from PBMCs, the TCR library was made. The CDR3 has 15 amino acids. The ends lost 4 bases at V and 4 bases at J; junction bases unmatched: 6. The germline V gene encodes CDR1 LNHDA and CDR2 SQIVND (reference sequence). Study-wide results and caveats: The persistent group shared about 2,600 public clonotypes, more than the approximately 1,000 shared by new patients. Possibly, accuracy suffered from the small sample size.

A further study also used this sample, focusing on T cells in Graves' hyperthyroidism and ophthalmopathy. This second study says: Hyperthyroidism, newly diagnosed and lasting under 2 months, affected patients aged 18 to 65. The HTBI primer set served for first-round RT-PCR of the TCR CDR3.

The chain joins TRBV19 to TRBJ1-1, with TRBD1 matching over 10 bases. This receptor was obtained from a woman in her 30s with Graves disease. Here the sequenced sample was peripheral blood mononuclear cells (PBMCs), taken at new diagnosis, from a patient treated with antithyroid drugs. The CDR3 DNA reads TGTGCCAGTAGTAAGGACAGGGGGAGGGTCACTGAAGCTTTCTTT. Protein: CASSKDRGRVTEAFF.